The clone carrying this T cell receptor beta chain was seen ten or more times. The sample comes from a study of T cells after yellow fever vaccination. Study details: In the case of low-cell-number fractions, SMART-Seq v4 Ultra Low Input was used for preparation.

Trimming took 5 bases from V and 7 from J; bases not matched to a gene: 10. The CDR3 is 14 residues long. The germline gives CDR1 MNHEY, CDR2 SVGAGI. Making TCR cDNA involved 5'RACE template switching, which added UMIs and a universal primer site. TCRdb reprocessed the 5' RACE reads via MiXCR and lists one record per CDR3 protein. This repertoire shows 100,000 to 150,000 distinct CDR3 sequences, more than 7.5% found once; its top ten account for about 40%. The rearrangement joins TRBV6-5 to TRBJ1-1; 7 bases agree with TRBD1. The starting material was CD8+ T cells sorted from PBMCs, obtained on the day of the yellow fever booster vaccination. The receptor comes from a man aged 18 to 30 who received the YFV17D yellow fever vaccine. CDR3 bases: TGTGCCAGCAGTATTCCCGGGACAGAGGGTGAAGCTTTCTTT. Translated: CASSIPGTEGEAFF.